The 26 T cell receptor beta chains in this list originate from one sample, sequenced in a study of technical replicates of blood from a handful of donors. The data were produced by immunoSEQ multiplex PCR, yet TCRdb's version contains in-frame clones alone and is incomplete. The sample has some 77,000 clones, approximately 83% seen once. The source material was PBMCs. The receptors shown here come from a human donor in good health. Some clones in this sample may be carry-over from other donors' samples.

This clone occurred once. The V gene is TRBV9, the J gene TRBJ2-1; perhaps TRBD1 as D (6 bases). The CDR3 has 15 amino acids. The germline gives CDR1 SGDLS, CDR2 YYNGEE. Between the trimmed V and J ends, which lost 4 bases and 3 bases, there was a span of 14 bases. CDR3: CASSLGWDNYNEQFF. DNA of the CDR3: TGTGCCAGCAGCCTAGGCTGGGACAACTACAATGAGCAGTTCTTC. Using reference TRBV9 and TRBJ2-1 for the parts outside the CDR3, the full variable domain is DSGVTQTPKHLITATGQRVTLRCSPRSGDLSVYWYQQSLDQGLQFLIQYYNGEERAKGNILERFSAQQFPDLHSELNLSSLELGDSALYFCASSLGWDNYNEQFFGPGTRLTVL.

This clone came up once. The chain carries TRBV6-5 and TRBJ1-1; D is unclear. The CDR3 runs 15 residues. CDR1 is MNHEY, CDR2 SVGAGI, per germline. Trimming left V 4 bases short and J 1 base short, with 13 bases between. For the CDR3, the DNA is TGTGCCAGCAGTTTGGGCAGCGGAGGGAACACTGAAGCTTTCTTT. It yields the protein CASSLGSGGNTEAFF.

The chain uses TRBV23-1 and TRBJ1-4; D unclear. TRBV23-1 is given ORF status, its function remaining uncertain. The CDR3 covers 21 residues. Trimming stripped 0 bases from V and 0 bases from J, with 23 bases between. Here the CDR3 DNA reads TGCGCCAGCAGTCAATCATGTAGTTTTACCCCACGATCTGCAACTAATGAAAAACTGTTTTTT. This translates into CASSQSCSFTPRSATNEKLFF.

This sequence joins TRBV7-2 and TRBJ1-2; TRBD1 matches at 9 bases. Per the germline V gene, CDR1 is SGHTA and CDR2 is FQGNSA. The ends lost 5 bases at V and 4 bases at J; junction bases unmatched: 8. CDR3 length equals 15 residues. CDR3 sequence: CASSAPGQGSYGYTF. The CDR3 DNA sequence: TGTGCCAGCAGCGCACCGGGACAGGGCAGCTATGGCTACACCTTC.

This chain connects TRBV7-9 to TRBJ2-7; 7 bases fit TRBD1. The CDR3 is 13 amino acids. Germline CDR1 is SEHNR and CDR2 is FQNEAQ (reference sequence). The J segment lost 6 bases and the V segment lost 5 bases, leaving 7 bases of the junction unmatched. CDR3 coding DNA: TGTGCCAGCAGCCTACTGACAGGGTCCGAGCAGTACTTC. Its protein is CASSLLTGSEQYF.

The chain couples TRBV7-2 to TRBJ1-1; TRBD1 is a possible D gene (5 bases). Germline V gene sequence: CDR1 SGHTA, CDR2 FQGNSA. This CDR3 has 13 amino acids. V was pared by 7 bases and J by 4 bases, with 13 bases between. The CDR3 loop reads CASTTARVTEAFF. The CDR3 DNA is TGTGCCAGCACCACAGCCAGGGTCACTGAAGCTTTCTTT.

The genes are TRBV6-6 and TRBJ1-2; TRBD1 matches at 8 bases. The CDR3 is 12 amino acids. Losses at the gene ends were 8 bases for V and 10 bases for J; bases not matched to a gene: 9. The germline V gene encodes CDR1 MNHNY and CDR2 SVGAGI (reference sequence). Written as DNA, the CDR3 is TGTGCCAGCGATGGGACAGGTCTGGACTACACCTTC. It codes for CASDGTGLDYTF.

The V gene is TRBV7-9, the J gene TRBJ2-5; D is possibly TRBD2 (6 bases). CDR1 and CDR2 from the germline V gene are SEHNR and FQNEAQ (reference sequence). V lost 5 bases and J 4 bases, leaving 11 bases between the germline ends. CDR3 length: 13 amino acids. CDR3 region: CASSLGGLETQYF. The CDR3 DNA sequence: TGTGCCAGCAGCCTGGGGGGTCTAGAGACCCAGTACTTC.

The V and J genes are TRBV9 and TRBJ2-5; perhaps TRBD1 as D (6 bases). This CDR3 is built from 16 residues. The germline CDR1 and CDR2 sequences are SGDLS and YYNGEE. Trimming pared 4 bases from V and 2 bases from J, leaving 18 bases between. The CDR3 nucleotides read TGTGCCAGCAGCCCCTACCGAGGACAGACTCAAGAGACCCAGTACTTC. Its translation is CASSPYRGQTQETQYF.

The gene calls are TRBV15 and TRBJ2-1; 7 nucleotides agree with TRBD2. With 0 bases clipped from V and 6 bases from J, the junction kept 8 bases outside the gene matches. Germline V gene sequence: CDR1 LNHNV, CDR2 YYDKDF (reference sequence). This CDR3 region has 16 residues. CDR3 sequence reads: CATSRDGRERINEQFF. The CDR3 nucleotides are TGTGCCACCAGCAGAGATGGGCGGGAGAGGATCAATGAGCAGTTCTTC.

This clone was seen more than once but under ten times. The chain couples TRBV4-3 to TRBJ2-1, with 10 bases fitting TRBD2. The CDR3 runs 16 residues. Trimming removed 0 bases from V and 4 bases from J; junction bases left unmatched: 3. The germline CDR1 and CDR2 sequences are LGHNA and YSLEER. CDR3 bases: TGCGCCAGCAGCCAAGATGTAGCGGGAGGTTACAATGAGCAGTTCTTC. Protein product: CASSQDVAGGYNEQFF.

The chain employs TRBV5-1 and TRBJ2-7; TRBD2 aligns across 8 bases. CDR3 size: 16 residues. Germline V gene sequence: CDR1 SGHRS, CDR2 YFSETQ. The trim removed 0 bases at V and 3 bases at J, leaving 8 bases unmatched. The CDR3 loop is CASSLGPAREGYEQYF. The CDR3 coding sequence is TGCGCCAGCAGCTTGGGGCCAGCCCGGGAGGGCTACGAGCAGTACTTC.

The chain combines TRBV2 with TRBJ2-1; weak D call: TRBD1 (6 bases). Trimming shortened V by 5 bases and J by 2 bases, and 13 bases separated the two germline ends. In germline, CDR1 is SNHLY, CDR2 FYNNEI. This CDR3 is 15 amino acids long. CDR3 DNA sequence: TGTGCCAGCAGTTCTACAGGGATGACCTACAATGAGCAGTTCTTC. Translated, it gives CASSSTGMTYNEQFF.

To note about this clone: In the same sample, other DNA sequences code for this CDR3. The J gene is TRBJ1-1, the V gene TRBV6-5, with 7 bases lining up with TRBD1. After removal of 3 bases from V and 0 bases from J, the junction contained 4 bases not matched to a gene. Germline V gives CDR1 MNHEY, CDR2 SVGAGI. This CDR3 has 15 amino acids. The CDR3, as DNA: TGTGCCAGCAGTTATCAGGGACAGATGAACACTGAAGCTTTCTTT. This codes for CASSYQGQMNTEAFF.

The chain combines TRBV11-2 with TRBJ2-1; 7 bases agree with TRBD2. From germline, CDR1 is SGHAT and CDR2 FQNNGV. This CDR3 is built from 15 residues. V gave up 6 bases and J gave up 6 bases; unmatched junction bases: 11. CDR3 region: CASSTGTTFSNEQFF. The CDR3 DNA is TGTGCCAGCAGTACCGGGACTACCTTCAGCAATGAGCAGTTCTTC.

This clone came up once. The V call is TRBV6-5, the J call TRBJ1-1; D may be TRBD1 (5 bases). The V end was cut by 5 bases, the J end by 5 bases, with 9 bases between. Germline V lookup: CDR1 MNHEY, CDR2 SVGAGI. The CDR3 covers 12 residues. The CDR3 loop reads CASSRGLTEAFF. CDR3 in DNA: TGTGCCAGCAGTAGGGGACTTACTGAAGCTTTCTTT.

The sample holds a few counts of this clone. The chain links TRBV4-1 to TRBJ1-5; TRBD1 matches at 9 bases. This CDR3 is 15 amino acids long. The germline V gene encodes CDR1 MGHRA and CDR2 YSYEKL. The V gene end was trimmed by 5 bases and the J gene end by 6 bases; junction bases not matched to a gene: 8. The CDR3 is CASSRTGEDGQPQHF. CDR3 in DNA: TGCGCCAGCAGCAGGACAGGGGAGGACGGTCAGCCCCAGCATTTT.

This clone was recorded only once. The genes are TRBV4-3 and TRBJ2-5; 7 positions match TRBD1. TRBJ2-7 explains the end of the DNA better; the J call may be wrong. There are 17 residues in the CDR3. Germline CDR1 LGHNA, CDR2 YSLEER. CDR3 sequence reads: CASSPGTASSRSYEQYF. CDR3 DNA sequence: TGCGCCAGCAGCCCAGGGACAGCGTCTAGCCGATCCTACGAGCAGTACTTC.

The V and J genes are TRBV5-4 and TRBJ2-5; 11 bases align to TRBD2. This CDR3 is 16 amino acids long. Germline V gene sequence: CDR1 SGHNT, CDR2 YYREEE (reference sequence). Trimming took 4 bases from V and 2 from J; bases not matched to a gene: 7. CDR3 loop: CASSATSGSNQETQYF. CDR3 in DNA: TGTGCCAGCAGCGCCACTAGCGGGAGTAATCAAGAGACCCAGTACTTC. The full variable domain, in which reference TRBV5-4 and TRBJ2-5 provide the parts outside the CDR3, is ETGVTQSPTHLIKTRGQQVTLRCSSQSGHNTVSWYQQALGQGPQFIFQYYREEENGRGNFPPRFSGLQFPNYSSELNVNALELDDSALYLCASSATSGSNQETQYFGPGTRLLVL.

The J gene is TRBJ2-2, the V gene TRBV5-6, with 7 bases aligning to TRBD2. V was clipped by 2 bases and J by 4 bases; unmatched bases: 14. The CDR3 is 18 amino acids. Per germline, CDR1 SGHDT and CDR2 YYEEEE. The CDR3 nucleotides are TGTGCCAGCAGCTTTGCGGGTTTAGCCGGGGGGATCACCGGGGAGCTGTTTTTT. Its protein is CASSFAGLAGGITGELFF.

This clone has a count of ten or more. The chain is built from TRBV9 and TRBJ2-7, with D perhaps matching TRBD2 (6 bases). The CDR3 has 14 residues. V lost 2 bases to trimming and J lost 2 bases, with 11 bases between them. Germline lookup yields CDR1 SGDLS and CDR2 YYNGEE. This CDR3 is CASSVGIAAYEQYF. CDR3 DNA sequence: TGTGCCAGCAGCGTTGGTATAGCGGCCTACGAGCAGTACTTC.

J is TRBJ2-6 and V is TRBV5-1, with D perhaps TRBD2 (6 bases). In germline, CDR1 is SGHRS, CDR2 YFSETQ. Between the trimmed V and J ends, which lost 0 bases and 0 bases, there was a span of 10 bases. The CDR3 totals 17 residues. CDR3 protein: CASSLVTRDSGANVLTF. For the CDR3, the DNA is TGCGCCAGCAGCTTGGTCACGCGGGACTCTGGGGCCAACGTCCTGACTTTC.

The chain is built from TRBV5-4 and TRBJ2-5; D is perhaps TRBD2 (6 bases). This CDR3 has 16 amino acids. Trimming left V 0 bases short and J 5 bases short, with 17 bases between. Germline lookup yields CDR1 SGHNT and CDR2 YYREEE (reference sequence). The CDR3 DNA follows: TGTGCCAGCAGCTTGGGTCCGGGGAGCGGGTCTGAGACCCAGTACTTC. It codes for CASSLGPGSGSETQYF. Full variable domain (rest looked up from reference TRBV5-4 and TRBJ2-5): ETGVTQSPTHLIKTRGQQVTLRCSSQSGHNTVSWYQQALGQGPQFIFQYYREEENGRGNFPPRFSGLQFPNYSSELNVNALELDDSALYLCASSLGPGSGSETQYFGPGTRLLVL.

In its sample, this clone was seen many times. V and J are TRBV4-3 and TRBJ2-3; 13 positions match TRBD2. Trimming took 0 bases from V and 5 from J; bases not matched to a gene: 11. Germline V CDR1 and CDR2: LGHNA, YSLEER. This CDR3 has 19 residues. CDR3 nucleotide sequence: TGCGCCAGCAGCCAAGATGGACTAGCGGGGGTGCCCCTTGAAGATACGCAGTATTTT. This codes for CASSQDGLAGVPLEDTQYF.

The rearrangement links TRBV5-1 to TRBJ2-5; TRBD1 matches at 8 bases. V shed 3 bases, J shed 7 bases, and the junction held 2 bases outside the gene matches. Germline V gene sequence: CDR1 SGHRS, CDR2 YFSETQ. This CDR3 comprises 12 residues. DNA for the CDR3: TGCGCCAGCAGCTCGGACAGGGCGACCCAGTACTTC. This codes for CASSSDRATQYF.

The chain couples TRBV6-6 to TRBJ1-6; D gene uncertain. Deletions cut 6 bases from V and 7 bases from J, with 10 bases between. This CDR3 comprises 13 residues. Germline V lookup: CDR1 MNHNY, CDR2 SVGAGI (reference sequence). CDR3 nucleotides: TGTGCCAGCAGGGACTCCCAAAATTCACCCCTCCACTTT. Translation: CASRDSQNSPLHF.